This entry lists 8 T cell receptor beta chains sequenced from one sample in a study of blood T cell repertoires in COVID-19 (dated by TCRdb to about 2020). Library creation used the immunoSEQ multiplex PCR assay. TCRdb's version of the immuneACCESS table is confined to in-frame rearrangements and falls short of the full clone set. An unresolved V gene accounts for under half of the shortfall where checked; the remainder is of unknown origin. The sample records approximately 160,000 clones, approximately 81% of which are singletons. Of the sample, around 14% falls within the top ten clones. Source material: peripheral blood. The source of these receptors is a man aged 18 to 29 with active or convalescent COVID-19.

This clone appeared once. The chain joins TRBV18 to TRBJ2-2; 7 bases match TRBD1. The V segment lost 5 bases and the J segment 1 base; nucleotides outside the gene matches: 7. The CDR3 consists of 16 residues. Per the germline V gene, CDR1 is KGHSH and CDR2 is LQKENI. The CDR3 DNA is TGTGCCAGCTCAACGCCGGACAGGCTGAACACCGGGGAGCTGTTTTTT. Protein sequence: CASSTPDRLNTGELFF. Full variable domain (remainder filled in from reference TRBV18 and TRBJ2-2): NAGVMQNPRHLVRRRGQEARLRCSPMKGHSHVYWYRQLPEEGLKFMVYLQKENIIDESGMPKERFSAEFPKEGPSILRIQQVVRGDSAAYFCASSTPDRLNTGELFFGEGSRLTVL.

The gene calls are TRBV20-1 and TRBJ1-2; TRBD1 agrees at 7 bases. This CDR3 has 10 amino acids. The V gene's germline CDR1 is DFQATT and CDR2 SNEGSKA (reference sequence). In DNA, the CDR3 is TGCAGGGACCAGACAGGGCACTCCACCTTC. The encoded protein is CRDQTGHSTF.

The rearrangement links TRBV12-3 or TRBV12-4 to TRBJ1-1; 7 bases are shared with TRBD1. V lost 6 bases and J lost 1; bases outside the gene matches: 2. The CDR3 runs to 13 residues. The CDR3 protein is CASSWTGNTEAFF. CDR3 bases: TGTGCCAGCAGCTGGACAGGGAACACTGAAGCTTTCTTT.

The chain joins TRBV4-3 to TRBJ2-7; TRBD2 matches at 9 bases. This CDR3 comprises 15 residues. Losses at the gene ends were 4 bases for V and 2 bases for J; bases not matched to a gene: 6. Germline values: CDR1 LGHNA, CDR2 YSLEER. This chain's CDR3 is CASSPHSGSAYEQYF. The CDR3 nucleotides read TGCGCCAGCAGCCCCCATAGCGGGAGCGCCTACGAGCAGTACTTC.

CDR3 in DNA: TGCGCCAGCAGCCAAGGCGGGAGTTGGGGAAATACGCAGTATTTT. Its translation is CASSQGGSWGNTQYF. This chain links TRBV4-1 with TRBJ2-3; TRBD2 agrees at 7 bases. This CDR3 has 15 amino acids. Germline V gene sequence: CDR1 MGHRA, CDR2 YSYEKL. With V trimmed by 1 base and J by 7 bases, 8 bases remained unmatched.

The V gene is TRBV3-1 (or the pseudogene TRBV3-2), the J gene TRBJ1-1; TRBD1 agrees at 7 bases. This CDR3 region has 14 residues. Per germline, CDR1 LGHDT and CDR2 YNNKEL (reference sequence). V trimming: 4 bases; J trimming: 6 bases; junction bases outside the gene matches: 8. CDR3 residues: CASSLGDRVSEAFF. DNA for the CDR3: TGTGCCAGCAGCCTAGGTGACAGGGTGTCTGAAGCTTTCTTT.

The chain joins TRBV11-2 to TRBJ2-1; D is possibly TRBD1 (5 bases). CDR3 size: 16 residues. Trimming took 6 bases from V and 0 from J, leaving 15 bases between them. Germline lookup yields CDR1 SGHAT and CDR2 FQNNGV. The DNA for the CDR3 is TGTGCCAGCAGGGGTTGGGGTCAGGGCTCCTACAATGAGCAGTTCTTC. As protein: CASRGWGQGSYNEQFF.

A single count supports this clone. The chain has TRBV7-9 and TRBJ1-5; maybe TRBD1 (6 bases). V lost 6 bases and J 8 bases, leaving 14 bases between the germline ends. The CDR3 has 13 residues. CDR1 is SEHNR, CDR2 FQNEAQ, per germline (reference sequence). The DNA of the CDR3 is TGTGCCAGCAGTTCAGGGGTTGTGGAGCCCCAGCATTTT. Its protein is CASSSGVVEPQHF.